This TCR beta chain was found in a study of blood T cell repertoires in COVID-19 (TCRdb year 2020). With respect to the entire study: The collaborator samples originated in the United States, Italy and Spain and spanned the acute and convalescent phases of COVID-19. The material from the prospective study consisted of cDNA or gDNA derived from T cells, B-cell-depleted T cells, or PBMCs. Subjects who had been exposed to COVID-19, were actively infected with it, or had recovered from it provided the deeply sampled blood TCRbeta repertoires that made up the dataset. A freely available public database, intended as a resource for researchers studying the immune response to SARS-CoV-2, is where the repertoires were released. Samples were obtained from the ongoing ImmuneRACE study (first 160 participants) and from 1,000 to 1,500 subjects provided by 6 global collaborators. Nearly every sample came with metadata listing a de-identified subject ID, COVID-19 status, age in years and sex. Where HLA class I and class II types were available, the types were taken from metadata supplied by the sample provider, not from assay-based typing.

Samples from volunteer blood donors who had recovered from COVID-19 were contributed by a second Seattle source. Whole blood was collected in K2EDTA tubes by collaborating institutions according to the institutions' own protocols. For TCRbeta analysis, collaborator samples were shipped as frozen whole blood, as isolated PBMCs, or as DNA extracted from either sample type. Trimming accounts for 5 bases at V and 2 bases at J, while the number of junction bases matched to no gene is 3. The CDR3 runs 14 amino acids, cysteine and phenylalanine included. This entry keeps only the CDR3 DNA: 42 bases, framed from base 1. CDR1 and CDR2 are drawn from the germline V gene: SGHRS, YFSETQ. General findings and caveats noted by the study authors: How much clinical and demographic metadata was included differed by source and by participant, and the metadata was provided uncurated.

On this clone: The clone's antigen remains unknown. No base qualities exist here, and no much larger clone lies one base off it.

The immunoSEQ Assay, a bias-controlled multiplex PCR, was used to amplify TCRbeta CDR3 regions from genomic DNA. The original pipeline was this. Nucleated cell counts per sample were estimated from amplification of reference gene primers within the assay. Sequence reads were collapsed and filtered to measure the absolute abundance of every unique TCRbeta CDR3 rearrangement. For each sample, productive Simpson clonality was calculated as the square root of Simpson's diversity index over productive rearrangements. The source is immuneACCESS, and TCRdb retained only in-frame sequences with V and J called. Part of the clones is not carried over; for the studies checked, unresolved V genes explain less than half of this, and the remainder is unexplained. V and J calls and clone size are as listed in that table; D and trimming were resolved from the DNA. In this sample the table shows 85,000 to 100,000 clones, around three quarters of which occur a single time. The ten largest clones represent approximately 9% of the sample.

The chain couples TRBV5-1 to TRBJ2-1; TRBD2 aligns with 8 central bases. The material sequenced was peripheral blood. The TCR was taken from a man over 45 who had recovered from COVID-19. The DNA reads TGCGCCAGCAGGGAAGCGGGAGCCTACAATGAGCAGTTCTTC. Its translation reads: CASREAGAYNEQFF.